These 10 T cell receptor beta chains share one sample of origin, sequenced in a study of blood T cell repertoires in COVID-19. The method was immunoSEQ multiplex PCR; TCRdb's version includes in-frame clones alone and lacks a portion of them. The table shows just over 250,000 clones, with about nine tenths occurring only once. Sequenced sample: peripheral blood. The receptors were sampled from a man in his forties or fifties who had recovered from COVID-19.

The CDR3 region has the DNA TGTGCCAGCAGCTCGGACAGGGACGAGCAGTTCTTC. It translates to CASSSDRDEQFF. The rearrangement joins TRBV11-3 to TRBJ2-1; 8 positions agree with TRBD1. CDR1 and CDR2 (germline): SGHNT, YENEEA. J was trimmed by 10 bases and V by 4 bases; bases with no gene match: 3. The CDR3 extends over 12 amino acids.

The gene calls are TRBV27 and TRBJ1-1; 7 bases line up with TRBD1. The CDR3 is 11 residues long. CDR1 and CDR2 (germline): MNHEY, SMNVEV (reference sequence). V was clipped by 9 bases and J by 6 bases; unmatched bases: 4. The CDR3 loop reads CARRQGSEAFF. For the CDR3, the DNA is TGTGCCAGAAGACAGGGATCTGAAGCTTTCTTT.

V usage is TRBV6-5 and J usage is TRBJ1-2; 7 bases map to TRBD1. The CDR3 spans 12 residues. J lost 5 bases, V lost 6 bases, and 3 bases had no gene match. CDR1 and CDR2 (germline): MNHEY, SVGAGI. This CDR3 reads CASSRGFYGYTF. CDR3 bases: TGTGCCAGCAGCAGGGGGTTTTATGGCTACACCTTC.

The chain has TRBV4-2 and TRBJ2-1, with 10 nucleotides matching TRBD2. This CDR3 region has 15 residues. V was clipped by 5 bases and J by 6 bases; unmatched bases: 7. Germline V gene sequence: CDR1 LGHNA, CDR2 YNFKEQ. DNA for the CDR3: TGTGCCAGCAGCAGAGGGACTAGCGAGGTCAATGAGCAGTTCTTC. It encodes CASSRGTSEVNEQFF.

The chain couples TRBV5-4 to TRBJ2-5; a weak D match, TRBD1 (5 bases). The germline gives CDR1 SGHNT, CDR2 YYREEE (reference sequence). V lost 4 bases and J 2 bases, leaving 21 bases between the germline ends. The CDR3 contains 17 residues. CDR3 amino acids: CASSIRMVGPRQETQYF. DNA for the CDR3: TGTGCCAGCAGCATACGAATGGTGGGGCCGAGGCAAGAGACCCAGTACTTC.

This sequence joins TRBV11-2 and TRBJ2-7; D gene uncertain. The germline CDR1 and CDR2 sequences are SGHAT and FQNNGV. The CDR3 is 14 amino acids. Trimming removed 6 bases at V and 5 bases at J, with 17 bases between. The CDR3 nucleotides read TGTGCCAGCAGTTCTGATCCCCGGGTCCACGAGCAGTACTTC. It yields the protein CASSSDPRVHEQYF.

This clone was detected only once. The CDR3 reads CAISENSANTGELFF. CDR3 in DNA: TGTGCCATCAGTGAGAACAGTGCGAACACCGGGGAGCTGTTTTTT. The gene calls are TRBV10-3 and TRBJ2-2; D unresolved. Germline CDR1 is ENHRY and CDR2 is SYGVKD. The CDR3 is 15 residues long. V lost 2 bases to trimming and J lost 0 bases, with 7 bases between them.

The CDR3 DNA sequence: TGCGCCAGCAGCCACCGGACAGGGTACTACGAGCAGTACTTC. Translation: CASSHRTGYYEQYF. The chain couples TRBV4-3 to TRBJ2-7; TRBD1 aligns across 8 bases. The CDR3 runs 14 residues. Germline values: CDR1 LGHNA, CDR2 YSLEER. Trimming took 3 bases from V and 3 from J; bases not matched to a gene: 4.

This chain joins TRBV2 and TRBJ2-5; D is possibly TRBD2 (5 bases). The germline CDR1 and CDR2 sequences are SNHLY and FYNNEI. Trimming took off 0 bases at V and 3 bases at J, with 14 bases between the two ends. The CDR3 is made up of 16 amino acids. CDR3 bases: TGTGCCAGCAGTGAAGCGCTTCGTCTGGGAGAAGAGACCCAGTACTTC. Translating gives CASSEALRLGEETQYF.

The J gene is TRBJ2-1, the V gene TRBV6-2 or TRBV6-3; TRBD1 might be the D (5 bases). Germline V lookup: CDR1 MNHEY, CDR2 SVGEGT. The CDR3 covers 14 residues. Between the trimmed V and J ends, which lost 6 bases and 1 base, there was a span of 10 bases. The CDR3 coding sequence is TGTGCCAGCAGCCCTAGGGGTTCCTACAATGAGCAGTTCTTC. Translation: CASSPRGSYNEQFF.